The next 28 T cell receptor beta chains were all read from a single sample in a study of T-cell reconstitution after alpha-beta-depleted transplantation in children. The TCRbeta library was prepared with unique molecular identifiers. A single record per CDR3 protein comes from TCRdb applying MiXCR to the PCR reads. The sample includes 700,000 to 850,000 distinct CDR3 sequences, roughly 15% of them seen just once. Specimen: PBMCs, mostly from graft donor cells, collected 360 days after TCRalphabeta/CD19-depleted stem cell transplant. The origin of the receptors is a male patient younger than 18 who had a stem cell transplant for acute lymphoblastic leukemia, so the T cells may come from the graft donor.

This chain connects TRBV7-9 to TRBJ2-5; TRBD1 might be the D (6 bases). The CDR3 sequence is 14 residues long. Trimming took off 8 bases at V and 4 bases at J, with 17 bases between the two ends. CDR1 and CDR2 (germline): SEHNR, FQNEAQ (reference sequence). CDR3 nucleotide sequence: TGTGCCAGCCTACTGGACCAGGGGAGAGAGACCCAGTACTTC. Protein sequence: CASLLDQGRETQYF.

This clonotype has more than one count but fewer than ten. This chain joins TRBV20-1 and TRBJ1-1, with a tentative D call TRBD1 (6 bases). CDR1 and CDR2 (germline): DFQATT, SNEGSKA (reference sequence). The CDR3 is 15 amino acids. V shed 3 bases and J shed 3 bases, with 17 bases lying between them. CDR3 protein: CSARSGAGGHTEAFF. CDR3 nucleotides: TGCAGTGCTAGGTCGGGGGCGGGCGGCCACACTGAAGCTTTCTTT.

This chain joins TRBV27 and TRBJ1-2; tentative D call: TRBD1 (6 bases). The V and J ends lost 5 bases and 8 bases respectively, with 18 bases between them. The CDR3 extends over 14 amino acids. The V gene's germline CDR1 is MNHEY and CDR2 SMNVEV (reference sequence). The CDR3 nucleotides read TGTGCCAGCAGTCACACGACCGGGGGCGGGGGCTACACCTTC. It is translated as CASSHTTGGGGYTF.

The chain uses TRBV5-1 and TRBJ1-1; D not certain. Germline lookup yields CDR1 SGHRS and CDR2 YFSETQ. Trimming took 1 base from V and 4 from J, leaving 8 bases between them. This CDR3 is built from 13 residues. CDR3 loop: CASSLMQCTEAFF. The CDR3 DNA is TGCGCCAGCAGCTTGATGCAGTGCACTGAAGCTTTCTTT.

A few counts support this clonotype. This sequence joins TRBV12-3 or TRBV12-4 and TRBJ2-7; D not resolved. Trimming stripped 3 bases from V and 5 bases from J, with 11 bases between. The CDR3 is 13 residues long. The CDR3 protein is CASSLVAVNEQYF. CDR3 in DNA: TGTGCCAGCAGTTTGGTCGCGGTTAACGAGCAGTACTTC.

This clonotype was seen just once. At one of its ends the junction is not consistent with the germline gene, which may arise from a read error. The CDR3 sequence is CASRDMLATNKQFF. The CDR3 DNA is TGTGCCAGCAGGGACATGTTAGCCACCAATAAGCAGTTCTTC. The chain joins TRBV2 to TRBJ2-1; D may be TRBD1 (5 bases). The CDR3 runs to 14 residues. CDR1 SNHLY and CDR2 FYNNEI come from the germline V gene.

V gene TRBV19 combines with J gene TRBJ1-5; D is undetermined. The CDR3 length is 14 residues. V lost 6 bases and J 7 bases, leaving 16 bases between the germline ends. Germline assignment: CDR1 LNHDA and CDR2 SQIVND (reference sequence). DNA of the CDR3: TGTGCCAGTAGCGAGCCTGGTGATTTCCAGCCCCAGCATTTT. The encoded protein is CASSEPGDFQPQHF.

This sequence joins TRBV12-5 and TRBJ1-1; D may be TRBD1 (6 bases). This CDR3 has 13 residues. The germline gives CDR1 LGHNT, CDR2 FRNRAP. V dropped 6 bases and J dropped 2 bases, with 10 bases sitting between them. CDR3 sequence reads: CASGLRGNTEAFF. CDR3 nucleotide sequence: TGTGCTAGTGGCCTCAGGGGCAACACTGAAGCTTTCTTT.

This clonotype was detected only a few times. This chain connects TRBV5-1 to TRBJ2-7, with D possibly TRBD1 on 6 matching bases. V lost 1 base to trimming and J lost 5 bases, with 13 bases between them. Germline V lookup: CDR1 SGHRS, CDR2 YFSETQ. This CDR3 has 14 residues. CDR3 region: CASSLPRGSHEQYF. The CDR3 DNA reads TGCGCCAGCAGCTTGCCCAGGGGTAGCCACGAGCAGTACTTC.

The rearrangement joins TRBV29-1 to TRBJ2-7, with 11 nucleotides matching TRBD2. V was clipped by 7 bases and J by 2 bases; unmatched bases: 1. CDR1 is SQVTM and CDR2 is ANQGSEA in the germline V gene. The CDR3 runs to 12 residues. CDR3 protein: CSAGLAAYEQYF. CDR3 coding DNA: TGCAGCGCGGGACTAGCGGCCTACGAGCAGTACTTC.

Concerning this clonotype itself: The germline gene is not matched at one end of the junction; a read error may be the cause. This chain uses TRBV29-1 with TRBJ2-1; tentatively, D is TRBD1 (6 bases). CDR3 length: 13 amino acids. Germline V gives CDR1 SQVTM, CDR2 ANQGSEA. The CDR3, as DNA: TGCAGCGTTCGCTCCCCTAACAGGGCTCTAGGTCTCTTC. Translating gives CSVRSPNRALGLF.

The J gene is TRBJ1-1, the V gene TRBV7-8, with a weak D call TRBD1 (6 bases). Germline lookup yields CDR1 SGHVS and CDR2 FQNEAQ. The CDR3 loop spans 13 amino acids. Trimming cost V 2 bases and J 8 bases, with 12 bases left between them. The DNA of the CDR3 is TGTGCCAGCAGCTTATCCGGACAGACCGAAGCTTTCTTT. This translates into CASSLSGQTEAFF.

This clonotype was observed at least ten times. The chain has TRBV7-2 and TRBJ1-6, with D possibly being TRBD1 (6 bases). Germline V gene lookup returns CDR1 SGHTA and CDR2 FQGNSA. This CDR3 has 13 residues. V was shortened by 1 base and J by 11 bases, with 9 bases between the two germline ends. The CDR3: CASSLVRQAPLHF. The CDR3 bases are TGTGCCAGCAGCTTAGTGAGACAGGCACCCCTCCACTTT.

This rearrangement joins TRBV7-9 to TRBJ1-3; D is undetermined. The CDR3 totals 17 residues. V lost 0 bases, J lost 0 bases, and 12 bases lay in between. The germline gives CDR1 SEHNR, CDR2 FQNEAQ (reference sequence). In DNA, the CDR3 is TGTGCCAGCAGCTTAGCGTTCGACGCGAGCTCTGGAAACACCATATATTTT. Translated, it gives CASSLAFDASSGNTIYF.

This clonotype was detected only a few times. In DNA form, the CDR3 reads TGTGCCAGCAGTTACGCTAGCGGGAGAGGTAACAATGAGCAGTTCTTC. As protein: CASSYASGRGNNEQFF. The chain links TRBV6-5 to TRBJ2-1, with 10 bases aligning to TRBD2. V gave up 2 bases and J gave up 5 bases; unmatched junction bases: 6. The CDR3 runs to 16 residues. Germline CDR1 reads MNHEY; CDR2 reads SVGAGI.

This clonotype has only a few counts. The chain combines TRBV6-1 with TRBJ2-1; D not resolved. V was trimmed by 4 bases and J by 3 bases, leaving 13 bases between them. Germline V lookup: CDR1 MNHNS, CDR2 SASEGT. The CDR3 has 15 amino acids. The CDR3, as DNA: TGTGCCAGCAGTGGATGGGCCTCCCACTACAATGAGCAGTTCTTC. It specifies CASSGWASHYNEQFF.

This chain links TRBV5-5 with TRBJ2-1; the match to TRBD1 covers 9 bases. This CDR3 comprises 18 residues. The V gene end was trimmed by 5 bases and the J gene end by 7 bases; junction bases not matched to a gene: 19. CDR1 and CDR2 from the germline V gene are SGHKS and YYEKEE (reference sequence). This chain's CDR3 is CASSHTFETGGTGNEQFF. DNA for the CDR3: TGTGCCAGCAGTCACACCTTCGAGACAGGGGGAACAGGTAATGAGCAGTTCTTC.

This clonotype was recorded at least ten times. V usage is TRBV6-1 and J usage is TRBJ2-4; TRBD1 or TRBD2 may be the D gene (5 bases each). Between the trimmed V and J ends, which lost 5 bases and 3 bases, there was a span of 26 bases. CDR1 and CDR2 (germline): MNHNS, SASEGT. The CDR3 contains 19 residues. The CDR3 loop reads CASSQLIYVRDGIKNIQYF. The CDR3 region has the DNA TGTGCCAGCAGTCAACTAATCTACGTCCGGGACGGTATCAAAAACATTCAGTACTTC.

The sample holds a few counts of this clonotype. The chain employs TRBV5-1 and TRBJ2-1; 8 nucleotides align to TRBD2. The CDR3 extends over 13 amino acids. The ends lost 5 bases at V and 8 bases at J; junction bases unmatched: 6. Germline V gene sequence: CDR1 SGHRS, CDR2 YFSETQ. The CDR3 spells CASRTGTRYEQFF. CDR3 DNA: TGCGCCAGCAGGACCGGGACTAGATATGAGCAGTTCTTC.

The chain combines TRBV5-1 with TRBJ2-5; D call uncertain. The germline V gene has CDR1 SGHRS and CDR2 YFSETQ. The CDR3 is 15 amino acids. V shed 0 bases and J shed 1 base, with 10 bases lying between them. The CDR3 nucleotides are TGCGCCAGCAGCTTGGTCAGTACAGCCCAAGAGACCCAGTACTTC. This gives the protein CASSLVSTAQETQYF.

The rearrangement links TRBV11-1 to TRBJ2-4, with TRBD2 matching over 13 bases. The ends lost 6 bases at V and 0 bases at J; junction bases unmatched: 8. The germline gives CDR1 SGHAT, CDR2 FQDESV (reference sequence). The CDR3 spans 18 residues. CDR3 amino acids: CASRPGLAGVLAKNIQYF. In DNA, the CDR3 is TGTGCCAGCAGACCCGGACTAGCGGGGGTTCTAGCCAAAAACATTCAGTACTTC.

This clonotype was seen more than once but under ten times. This chain links TRBV7-7 with TRBJ2-3, with D perhaps matching TRBD1 (5 bases). V was clipped by 5 bases and J by 1 base, with 13 bases between them. Germline assignment: CDR1 SSHAT and CDR2 FNYEAQ (reference sequence). CDR3 length: 15 amino acids. CDR3 in amino acids: CASSPVARGTDTQYF. CDR3 nucleotides: TGTGCCAGCAGCCCGGTCGCCAGGGGCACAGATACGCAGTATTTT.

This clonotype has only a few counts. The chain links TRBV5-5 to TRBJ2-5, with D perhaps TRBD2 (5 bases). V lost 4 bases, J lost 5 bases, and 24 bases lay in between. Germline V gives CDR1 SGHKS, CDR2 YYEKEE (reference sequence). There are 17 residues in the CDR3. DNA of the CDR3: TGTGCCAGCAGCCTATCGGCTGGGAGACCCTACTTGGAGACCCAGTACTTC. This codes for CASSLSAGRPYLETQYF.

This clonotype was counted between two and nine times. The rearrangement joins TRBV27 to TRBJ1-6; a weak D match, TRBD1 (6 bases). Trimming removed 7 bases at V and 4 bases at J, with 14 bases between. Germline V gene data show CDR1 as MNHEY and CDR2 as SMNVEV (reference sequence). This CDR3 comprises 15 residues. Here the CDR3 DNA reads TGTGCCAGCAAGGCCGACAGGCTGTATAATTCACCCCTCCACTTT. This codes for CASKADRLYNSPLHF.

This chain uses TRBV10-3 with TRBJ2-1; TRBD1 is a possible D gene (6 bases). Germline V gene data show CDR1 as ENHRY and CDR2 as SYGVKD. CDR3 length: 14 residues. V lost 4 bases, J lost 5 bases, and 12 bases lay in between. CDR3: CAISAAGAHNEQFF. CDR3 nucleotide sequence: TGTGCCATCAGTGCCGCAGGGGCCCACAATGAGCAGTTCTTC.

This clonotype appeared a few times. The V and J genes are TRBV7-3 and TRBJ2-2, with D unclear. Looked up from germline, CDR1 is SGHTA and CDR2 is FQGTGA. The CDR3 is made up of 13 amino acids. V shed 5 bases and J shed 6 bases, with 10 bases lying between them. CDR3 DNA sequence: TGTGCCAGCAGCCAACGGCCTGCCGGGGAGCTGTTTTTT. Protein: CASSQRPAGELFF. The full variable domain, completed using reference TRBV7-3 and TRBJ2-2, is GAGVSQTPSNKVTEKGKYVELRCDPISGHTALYWYRQSLGQGPEFLIYFQGTGAADDSGLPNDRFFAVRPEGSVSTLKIQRTERGDSAVYLCASSQRPAGELFFGEGSRLTVL.

V usage is TRBV5-5 and J usage is TRBJ1-1; weak D call: TRBD1 (6 bases). CDR3 size: 17 residues. Germline CDR1 is SGHKS and CDR2 is YYEKEE (reference sequence). V was cut by 2 bases and J by 0 bases, with 17 bases left in between. This chain's CDR3 is CASSFQVGRGLNTEAFF. CDR3 DNA sequence: TGTGCCAGCAGCTTCCAGGTCGGCAGGGGCTTGAACACTGAAGCTTTCTTT.

This clonotype has more than one count but fewer than ten. The chain recombines TRBV7-9 with TRBJ2-2; D gene unclear. Per germline, CDR1 SEHNR and CDR2 FQNEAQ (reference sequence). This CDR3 has 13 amino acids. Trimming cost V 4 bases and J 3 bases, with 6 bases left between them. The CDR3 region has the DNA TGTGCCAGCAGCTCCCGACACACCGGGGAGCTGTTTTTT. Its translation is CASSSRHTGELFF.